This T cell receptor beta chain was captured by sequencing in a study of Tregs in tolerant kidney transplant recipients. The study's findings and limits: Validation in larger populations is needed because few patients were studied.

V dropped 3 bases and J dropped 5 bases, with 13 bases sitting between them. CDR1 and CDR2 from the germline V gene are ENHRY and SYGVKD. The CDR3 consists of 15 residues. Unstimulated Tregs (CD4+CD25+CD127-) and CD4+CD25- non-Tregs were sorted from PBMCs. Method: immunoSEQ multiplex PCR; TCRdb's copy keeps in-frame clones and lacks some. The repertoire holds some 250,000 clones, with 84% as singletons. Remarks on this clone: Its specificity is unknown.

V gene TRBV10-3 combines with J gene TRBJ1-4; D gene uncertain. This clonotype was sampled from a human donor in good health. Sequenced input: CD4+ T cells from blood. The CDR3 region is CAISDSGIRNEKLFF. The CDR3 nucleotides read TGTGCCATCAGTGACTCGGGAATCCGGAATGAAAAACTGTTTTTT.